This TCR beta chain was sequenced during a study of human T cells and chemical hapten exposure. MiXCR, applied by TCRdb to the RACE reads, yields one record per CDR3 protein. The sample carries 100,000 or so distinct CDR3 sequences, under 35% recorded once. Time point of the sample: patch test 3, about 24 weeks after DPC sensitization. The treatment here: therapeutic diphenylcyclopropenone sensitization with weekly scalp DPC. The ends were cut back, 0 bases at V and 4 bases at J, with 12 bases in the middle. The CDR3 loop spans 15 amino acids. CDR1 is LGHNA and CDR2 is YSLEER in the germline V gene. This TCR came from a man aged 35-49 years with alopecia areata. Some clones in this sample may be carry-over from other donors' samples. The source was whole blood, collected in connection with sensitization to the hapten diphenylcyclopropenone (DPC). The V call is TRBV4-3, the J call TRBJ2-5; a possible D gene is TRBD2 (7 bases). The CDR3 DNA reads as TGCGCCAGCAGCCAAGATGGGAGGGGGGGAGAGACCCAGTACTTC. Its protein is CASSQDGRGGETQYF.